This T cell receptor beta chain was identified during a study of Ad26.COV2.S vaccination and SARS-CoV-2 variants. About the research overall: Participants got Ad26.COV2.S intramuscularly, once or twice 56 days apart. Study-wide findings and caveats: Spike-specific TCR breadth was greater after Ad26.COV2.S than placebo.

Assay: immunoSEQ multiplex PCR; the TCRdb copy retains only in-frame clones and omits some. The table includes about 350,000 clones, 88% detected once. Comment on this clone: Antigen: not known.

As for treatment: around 19 received Ad26.COV2.S at low or high dose, single or two shots; 5 received placebo; per-sample allocation not given. Sampling was performed 63 days after the first vaccine or placebo injection. The CDR3 runs 18 residues. The trim removed 2 bases at V and 5 bases at J, leaving 17 bases unmatched. Germline CDR1 WNHNN, CDR2 SYGVQD (reference sequence). The V gene is TRBV10-1, the J gene TRBJ2-5; TRBD1 agrees at 7 bases. The sequences come from peripheral blood, collected in a trial of Ad26.COV2.S vaccine versus placebo. This sequence originates from a person between 18 and 59 years old who received the Ad26.COV2.S COVID-19 vaccine or a placebo. The CDR3 region has the DNA TGCGCCAGCAGTGAGAATGAGACAGGGTCGATGGAACGGGAGACCCAGTACTTC. Amino acids: CASSENETGSMERETQYF.